Presented here are 32 T cell receptor beta chains from one specimen sequenced in a study of blood T cell repertoires in COVID-19. This table comes from immunoSEQ multiplex PCR, and its TCRdb copy is limited to in-frame clones, with some not included. The sample has 160,000 or so clones, under 90% seen once; the top ten hold about 8%. Material for sequencing was PBMCs or T cells enriched from blood (not recorded which). These TCRs come from a woman between 50 and 59 years old who had recovered from COVID-19.

V gene TRBV7-2 combines with J gene TRBJ2-7; 7 bases are shared with TRBD2. The germline CDR1 and CDR2 sequences are SGHTA and FQGNSA. V was pared by 5 bases and J by 2 bases, with 9 bases of the junction left unmatched. The CDR3 totals 15 residues. CDR3 bases: TGTGCCAGCAGCCCGACGGCGGGGGTCGCCTACGAGCAGTACTTC. Protein: CASSPTAGVAYEQYF.

The chain joins TRBV4-3 to TRBJ1-5, with a possible D match to TRBD1 (5 bases). Per germline, CDR1 LGHNA and CDR2 YSLEER. The V end lost 0 bases, the J end lost 3 bases, and 12 bases lay between the germline ends. The CDR3 runs 16 residues. The chain's CDR3 is CASSQDLGANNQPQHF. The CDR3 coding sequence is TGCGCCAGCAGCCAAGATTTAGGGGCCAACAATCAGCCCCAGCATTTT.

The gene calls are TRBV5-1 and TRBJ2-7; TRBD2 agrees at 9 bases. V lost 4 bases and J lost 0; bases outside the gene matches: 5. The germline gives CDR1 SGHRS, CDR2 YFSETQ. The CDR3 extends over 15 amino acids. The CDR3 region is CASSSSGGISYEQYF. CDR3 sequence (DNA): TGCGCCAGCAGCAGTAGCGGGGGTATCTCCTACGAGCAGTACTTC.

The genes are TRBV18 and TRBJ2-2; TRBD1 agrees at 7 bases. The CDR3 is 15 residues long. With 5 bases clipped from V and 1 base from J, the junction kept 4 bases outside the gene matches. CDR1 KGHSH and CDR2 LQKENI come from the germline V gene. CDR3 coding DNA: TGTGCCAGCTCATGGGGACAGAAGAACACCGGGGAGCTGTTTTTT. Encoded protein: CASSWGQKNTGELFF. Drawing the rest from reference TRBV18 and TRBJ2-2, the complete variable domain is NAGVMQNPRHLVRRRGQEARLRCSPMKGHSHVYWYRQLPEEGLKFMVYLQKENIIDESGMPKERFSAEFPKEGPSILRIQQVVRGDSAAYFCASSWGQKNTGELFFGEGSRLTVL.

The chain links TRBV7-5 to TRBJ2-2; the D call in the table, TRBD2, was not verified against the DNA. TRBV7-5 corresponds to a pseudogene. The CDR3 has 15 amino acids. CDR3 in DNA: TGTGCCAGAAGCTACTCTCAAGATCCCACCGGGGAGCTGTTTTTT. Protein: CARSYSQDPTGELFF.

This rearrangement joins TRBV19 to TRBJ2-5, with TRBD2 matching over 9 bases. Germline V gene data show CDR1 as LNHDA and CDR2 as SQIVND (reference sequence). After removal of 2 bases from V and 2 bases from J, the junction contained 3 bases not matched to a gene. The CDR3 sequence is 15 residues long. CDR3 bases: TGTGCCAGTAGTATAAAGCGGGGGGCACAAGAGACCCAGTACTTC. Its translation is CASSIKRGAQETQYF.

The gene calls are TRBV6-5 and TRBJ2-5, with 10 bases lining up with TRBD1. The CDR3 is 13 residues long. J gave up 5 bases and V 8 bases, and 5 bases lay outside the gene matches. CDR1 and CDR2 from the germline V gene are MNHEY and SVGAGI. DNA of the CDR3: TGTGCCAGCCGGGACAGGGGCCCCGAGACCCAGTACTTC. Translated, it gives CASRDRGPETQYF.

The J gene is TRBJ2-1, the V gene TRBV28; 9 bases align to TRBD2. The germline V gene has CDR1 MDHEN and CDR2 SYDVKM. V was pared by 3 bases and J by 9 bases, with 3 bases of the junction left unmatched. The CDR3 sequence is 13 residues long. The CDR3 DNA is TGTGCCAGCAGTTTCAGCGGGAGGTTTGAGCAGTTCTTC. Translation gives CASSFSGRFEQFF.

The chain carries TRBV7-3 and TRBJ2-1, with 8 bases fitting TRBD2. CDR1 and CDR2 from the germline V gene are SGHTA and FQGTGA. The J segment lost 3 bases and the V segment lost 5 bases, leaving 6 bases of the junction unmatched. The length of the CDR3 is 15 residues. The CDR3 DNA reads as TGTGCCAGCAGCATAGCGGGAAGTTTCTACAATGAGCAGTTCTTC. Translated, it gives CASSIAGSFYNEQFF.

The rearrangement uses TRBV7-8 and TRBJ2-1; unclear D gene. CDR1 and CDR2 (germline): SGHVS, FQNEAQ. V lost 3 bases, J lost 0 bases, and 6 bases lay in between. The CDR3 sequence is 14 residues long. DNA for the CDR3: TGTGCCAGCAGCTTGGGCAGCTCCTACAATGAGCAGTTCTTC. It yields the protein CASSLGSSYNEQFF.

The chain joins TRBV9 to TRBJ2-7; 9 bases map to TRBD1. V lost 3 bases to trimming and J lost 3 bases; unmatched junction nucleotides: 4. The CDR3 covers 14 residues. Germline CDR1 and CDR2: SGDLS and YYNGEE. The CDR3 DNA follows: TGTGCCAGCAGCGCCGGGACAGGGCGCTACGAGCAGTACTTC. Protein sequence: CASSAGTGRYEQYF.

The J gene is TRBJ2-1, the V gene TRBV2; a possible D gene is TRBD1 (6 bases). The CDR3 has 14 amino acids. V dropped 2 bases and J dropped 8 bases, with 13 bases sitting between them. CDR1 is SNHLY and CDR2 is FYNNEI in the germline V gene. The DNA for the CDR3 is TGTGCCAGCAGTGAAAACATACAGGGCCATGAGCAGTTCTTC. This codes for CASSENIQGHEQFF.

A single count supports this clone. The CDR3 loop reads CASTAGFSTDTQYF. CDR3 DNA sequence: TGTGCCAGCACGGCAGGGTTTAGCACAGATACGCAGTATTTT. The rearrangement joins TRBV2 to TRBJ2-3, with a weak D call TRBD1 (5 bases). V shed 7 bases and J shed 0 bases, with 11 bases lying between them. This CDR3 comprises 14 residues. The germline gives CDR1 SNHLY, CDR2 FYNNEI.

The rearrangement uses TRBV3-1 (or the pseudogene TRBV3-2) and TRBJ1-6; D ambiguous. V was shortened by 1 base and J by 6 bases, with 16 bases between the two germline ends. There are 17 residues in the CDR3. Germline assignment: CDR1 LGHDT and CDR2 YNNKEL (reference sequence). CDR3 DNA: TGTGCCAGCAGCCAAGGAGGGTGGGGAACCTTTAATTCACCCCTCCACTTT. It codes for CASSQGGWGTFNSPLHF.

The chain employs TRBV5-4 and TRBJ2-1, with 11 bases matching TRBD2. CDR3 length equals 15 residues. Germline V lookup: CDR1 SGHNT, CDR2 YYREEE (reference sequence). Trimming took 4 bases from V and 7 from J; bases not matched to a gene: 7. CDR3 sequence reads: CASSGTSGLWNEQFF. CDR3 DNA: TGTGCCAGCAGCGGGACTAGCGGTCTCTGGAATGAGCAGTTCTTC.

The rearrangement joins TRBV7-8 to TRBJ2-7; no firm D call. The V gene lost 1 base and the J gene lost 0 bases, with 7 bases spanning the gap. Germline V lookup: CDR1 SGHVS, CDR2 FQNEAQ. The CDR3 is 14 residues long. The CDR3 coding sequence is TGTGCCAGCAGCTTAGATCCCAGCTCCTACGAGCAGTACTTC. It codes for CASSLDPSSYEQYF.

The V gene is TRBV28, the J gene TRBJ2-2; 7 bases are a match to TRBD1. The CDR3 length is 13 residues. Germline V gives CDR1 MDHEN, CDR2 SYDVKM. V lost 6 bases and J lost 6; bases outside the gene matches: 4. The CDR3 DNA reads TGTGCCAGCAGAGGTACAGGGGCCGGGGAGCTGTTTTTT. Translating it yields CASRGTGAGELFF.

The rearrangement joins TRBV7-2 to TRBJ2-2; no clear D. CDR1 is SGHTA and CDR2 is FQGNSA in the germline V gene. This CDR3 spans 15 amino acids. V was pared by 5 bases and J by 4 bases, with 14 bases between. CDR3 protein: CASSPRRSPTGELFF. The CDR3 DNA is TGTGCCAGCAGCCCCCGGCGGAGTCCCACCGGGGAGCTGTTTTTT.

The chain recombines TRBV12-3 or TRBV12-4 with TRBJ1-6; the D is unclear. Between the trimmed V and J ends, which lost 10 bases and 5 bases, there was a span of 12 bases. The CDR3 runs 13 residues. The CDR3 is CATGVSDNSPLHF. CDR3 DNA: TGTGCCACCGGGGTGTCCGATAATTCACCCCTCCACTTT.

V and J are TRBV11-3 and TRBJ2-1, with D maybe TRBD2 (5 bases). The CDR3 is 13 residues long. The V end lost 1 base, the J end lost 9 bases, and 10 bases lay between the germline ends. CDR1 is SGHNT and CDR2 is YENEEA in the germline V gene. The CDR3 sequence is CASSLVGVGEQFF. CDR3 DNA sequence: TGTGCCAGCAGCTTAGTGGGAGTTGGTGAGCAGTTCTTC.

The genes are TRBV11-1 and TRBJ1-6; possibly TRBD1 for D (5 bases). This CDR3 contains 16 residues. Germline V gives CDR1 SGHAT, CDR2 FQDESV (reference sequence). V was clipped by 1 base and J by 7 bases, with 14 bases between them. CDR3 region: CASSLGQGVGNSPLHF. CDR3 in DNA: TGTGCCAGCAGCTTAGGCCAGGGTGTTGGAAATTCACCCCTCCACTTT.

The chain employs TRBV6-2 or TRBV6-3 and TRBJ2-2; D call uncertain. Between the trimmed V and J ends, which lost 4 bases and 0 bases, there was a span of 6 bases. This CDR3 region has 14 residues. CDR1 is MNHEY and CDR2 is SVGEGT in the germline V gene. The CDR3 protein is CASSSQTNTGELFF. CDR3 bases: TGTGCCAGCAGTTCGCAGACGAACACCGGGGAGCTGTTTTTT.

The chain uses TRBV7-2 and TRBJ2-3, with D perhaps matching TRBD2 (6 bases). CDR1 is SGHTA, CDR2 FQGNSA, per germline. This CDR3 spans 14 amino acids. V was cut by 1 base and J by 2 bases, with 7 bases left in between. In DNA, the CDR3 is TGTGCCAGCAGCTTAGGCGGGACCACAGATACGCAGTATTTT. Translation gives CASSLGGTTDTQYF. Filled out from reference TRBV7-2 and TRBJ2-3, the complete variable domain reads GAGVSQSPSNKVTEKGKDVELRCDPISGHTALYWYRQSLGQGLEFLIYFQGNSAPDKSGLPSDRFSAERTGGSVSTLTIQRTQQEDSAVYLCASSLGGTTDTQYFGPGTRLTVL.

V gene TRBV11-3 combines with J gene TRBJ1-2; 11 bases are shared with TRBD1. V was clipped by 2 bases and J by 8 bases; unmatched bases: 10. Germline V gene data show CDR1 as SGHNT and CDR2 as YENEEA. The CDR3 has 16 amino acids. The CDR3 region has the DNA TGTGCCAGCAGCTTAACACAGGACAGGGGGCCACTCGGCTACACCTTC. This gives the protein CASSLTQDRGPLGYTF.

The chain is built from TRBV28 and TRBJ1-5; TRBD1 is a possible D gene (6 bases). Trimming pared 6 bases from V and 2 bases from J, leaving 14 bases between. This CDR3 is built from 15 residues. CDR1 and CDR2 from the germline V gene are MDHEN and SYDVKM. Written as DNA, the CDR3 is TGTGCCAGCAGCACCGGTGGGGGCGGCAATCAGCCCCAGCATTTT. Protein sequence: CASSTGGGGNQPQHF.

CDR3 in DNA: TGTGCCAGCAGCCAAGGACAAGATACGCAGTATTTT. Encoded protein: CASSQGQDTQYF. The chain is built from TRBV3-1 (or the pseudogene TRBV3-2) and TRBJ2-3; the D is unclear. CDR1 and CDR2 from the germline V gene are LGHDT and YNNKEL (reference sequence). This CDR3 comprises 12 residues. The ends were cut back, 1 base at V and 5 bases at J, with 4 bases in the middle.

This chain joins TRBV7-2 and TRBJ1-3, with 10 bases aligning to TRBD1. In germline, CDR1 is SGHTA, CDR2 FQGNSA. With 5 bases clipped from V and 8 bases from J, the junction kept 15 bases outside the gene matches. The CDR3 runs 17 residues. CDR3 DNA: TGTGCCAGCAGCCCACGTCCCGGGACAGGGGACGGGCACACCATATATTTT. Its translation is CASSPRPGTGDGHTIYF.

The J gene is TRBJ2-7, the V gene TRBV20-1, with D unresolved. Trimming took 3 bases from V and 3 from J, leaving 12 bases between them. Germline CDR1 and CDR2: DFQATT and SNEGSKA (reference sequence). The length of the CDR3 is 13 residues. The CDR3 loop reads CSASGSGFYEQYF. CDR3 coding DNA: TGCAGTGCTAGTGGTTCAGGATTCTACGAGCAGTACTTC.

This clone was seen a handful of times. V gene TRBV29-1 combines with J gene TRBJ1-5, with 10 positions matching TRBD1. Germline-derived CDR1 and CDR2 are SQVTM and ANQGSEA. This CDR3 spans 13 amino acids. Trimming removed 3 bases from V and 7 bases from J; junction bases left unmatched: 3. For the CDR3, the DNA is TGCAGCGTTGAGGGGGACAGGGGCCAGCCCCAGCATTTT. It codes for CSVEGDRGQPQHF.

J is TRBJ2-3 and V is TRBV6-1; the D gene is possibly TRBD1 (5 bases). Trimming took 0 bases from V and 1 from J, leaving 8 bases between them. The CDR3 has 15 amino acids. Germline V gene lookup returns CDR1 MNHNS and CDR2 SASEGT. The CDR3 loop reads CASSEAPQGTDTQYF. The CDR3 DNA sequence: TGTGCCAGCAGTGAAGCGCCACAGGGCACAGATACGCAGTATTTT.

The chain carries TRBV7-8 and TRBJ2-1; the match to TRBD2 covers 9 bases. There are 15 residues in the CDR3. J was trimmed by 3 bases and V by 3 bases; bases with no gene match: 3. Looked up from germline, CDR1 is SGHVS and CDR2 is FQNEAQ. In DNA, the CDR3 is TGTGCCAGCAGCTTCGGCGGGGGGGGCTACAATGAGCAGTTCTTC. Its protein is CASSFGGGGYNEQFF.

V is TRBV3-1 (or the pseudogene TRBV3-2) and J is TRBJ2-2, with TRBD1 identical over 10 bases. V lost 4 bases and J lost 6; bases outside the gene matches: 8. CDR3 length equals 16 residues. Germline CDR1 reads LGHDT; CDR2 reads YNNKEL (reference sequence). CDR3 protein: CASSPPWTGGAGELFF. For the CDR3, the DNA is TGTGCCAGCAGCCCCCCCTGGACAGGGGGGGCCGGGGAGCTGTTTTTT.